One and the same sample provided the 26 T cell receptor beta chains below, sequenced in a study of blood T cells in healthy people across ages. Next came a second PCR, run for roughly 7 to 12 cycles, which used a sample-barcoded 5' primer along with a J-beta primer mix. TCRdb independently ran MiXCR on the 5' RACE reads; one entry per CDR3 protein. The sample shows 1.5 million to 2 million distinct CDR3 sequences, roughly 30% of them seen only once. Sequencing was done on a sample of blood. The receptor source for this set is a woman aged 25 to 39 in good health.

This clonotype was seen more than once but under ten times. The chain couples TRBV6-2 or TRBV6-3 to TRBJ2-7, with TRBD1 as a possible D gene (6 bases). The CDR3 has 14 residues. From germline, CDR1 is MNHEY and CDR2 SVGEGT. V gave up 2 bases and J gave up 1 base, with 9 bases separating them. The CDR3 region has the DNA TGTGCCAGCAGTTACGCGGACAGTTCCTACGAGCAGTACTTC. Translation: CASSYADSSYEQYF.

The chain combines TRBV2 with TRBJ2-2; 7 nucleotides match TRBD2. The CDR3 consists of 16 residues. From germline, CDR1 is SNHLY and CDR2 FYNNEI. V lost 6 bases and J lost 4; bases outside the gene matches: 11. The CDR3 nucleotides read TGTGCCAGCAGAAGGCTAGCGGAGGCAGGCACCGGGGAGCTGTTTTTT. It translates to CASRRLAEAGTGELFF.

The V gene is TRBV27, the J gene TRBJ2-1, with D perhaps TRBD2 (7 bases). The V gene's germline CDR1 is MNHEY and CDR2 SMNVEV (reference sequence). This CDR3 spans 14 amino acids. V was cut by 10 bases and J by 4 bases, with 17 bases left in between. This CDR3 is CATSRTRGYNEQFF. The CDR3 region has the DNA TGTGCCACCTCGAGGACTAGGGGGTACAATGAGCAGTTCTTC.

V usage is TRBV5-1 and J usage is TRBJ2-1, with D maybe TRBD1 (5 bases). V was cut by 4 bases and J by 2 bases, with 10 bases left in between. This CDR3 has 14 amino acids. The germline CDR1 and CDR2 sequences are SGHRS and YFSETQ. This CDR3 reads CASSDQGPYNEQFF. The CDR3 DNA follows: TGCGCCAGCAGCGACCAGGGCCCCTACAATGAGCAGTTCTTC.

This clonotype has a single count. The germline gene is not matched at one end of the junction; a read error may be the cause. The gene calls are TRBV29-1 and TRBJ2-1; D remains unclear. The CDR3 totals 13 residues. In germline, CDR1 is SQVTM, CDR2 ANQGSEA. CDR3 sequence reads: CSVEYSQRNKQFF. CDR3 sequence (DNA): TGCAGCGTTGAGTACAGCCAGCGCAATAAGCAGTTCTTC.

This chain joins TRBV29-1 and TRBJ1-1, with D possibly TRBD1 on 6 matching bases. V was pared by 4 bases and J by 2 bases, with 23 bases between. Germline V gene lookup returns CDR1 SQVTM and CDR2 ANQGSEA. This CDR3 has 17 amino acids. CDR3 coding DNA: TGCAGCGTTGCCCCAAACCTCCGACAGGAGCCTAACACTGAAGCTTTCTTT. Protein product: CSVAPNLRQEPNTEAFF.

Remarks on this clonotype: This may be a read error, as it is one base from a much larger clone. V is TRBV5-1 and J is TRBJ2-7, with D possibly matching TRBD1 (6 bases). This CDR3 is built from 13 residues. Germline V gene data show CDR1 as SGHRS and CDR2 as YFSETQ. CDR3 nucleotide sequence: TGCGCCGGCAGCGTACAGGGTTCCTACGAGCAGTACTTC. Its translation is CAGSVQGSYEQYF.

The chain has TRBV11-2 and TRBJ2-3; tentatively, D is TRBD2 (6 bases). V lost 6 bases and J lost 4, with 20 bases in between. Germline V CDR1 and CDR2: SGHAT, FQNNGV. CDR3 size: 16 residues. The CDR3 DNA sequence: TGTGCCAGCAGGGGCAACCTGACTAGAATATCAGATACGCAGTATTTT. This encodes CASRGNLTRISDTQYF.

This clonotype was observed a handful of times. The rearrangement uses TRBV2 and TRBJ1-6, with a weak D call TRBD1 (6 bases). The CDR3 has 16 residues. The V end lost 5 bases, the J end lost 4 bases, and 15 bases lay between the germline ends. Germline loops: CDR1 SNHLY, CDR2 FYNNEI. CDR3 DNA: TGTGCCAGCAGTTCCTCCGGGAGGGGGTATAATTCACCCCTCCACTTT. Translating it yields CASSSSGRGYNSPLHF.

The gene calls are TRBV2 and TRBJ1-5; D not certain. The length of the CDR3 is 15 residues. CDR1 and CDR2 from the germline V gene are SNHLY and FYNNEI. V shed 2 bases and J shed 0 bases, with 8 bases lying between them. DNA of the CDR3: TGTGCCAGCAGTGAACAGGCCTATAGCAATCAGCCCCAGCATTTT. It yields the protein CASSEQAYSNQPQHF.

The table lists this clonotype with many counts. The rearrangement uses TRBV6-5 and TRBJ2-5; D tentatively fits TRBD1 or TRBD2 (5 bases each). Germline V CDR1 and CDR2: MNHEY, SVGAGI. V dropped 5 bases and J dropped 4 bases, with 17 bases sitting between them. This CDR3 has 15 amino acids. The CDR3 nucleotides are TGTGCCAGCAGTAAATCAGGGCTGAGCGGAGAGACCCAGTACTTC. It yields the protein CASSKSGLSGETQYF.

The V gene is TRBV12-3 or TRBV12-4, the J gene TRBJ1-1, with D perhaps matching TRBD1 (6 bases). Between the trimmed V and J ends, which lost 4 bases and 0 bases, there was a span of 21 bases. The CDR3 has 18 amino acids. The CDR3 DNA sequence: TGTGCCAGCAGTTCGCTCACAGGGTGGGTCGACATGAACACTGAAGCTTTCTTT. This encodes CASSSLTGWVDMNTEAFF.

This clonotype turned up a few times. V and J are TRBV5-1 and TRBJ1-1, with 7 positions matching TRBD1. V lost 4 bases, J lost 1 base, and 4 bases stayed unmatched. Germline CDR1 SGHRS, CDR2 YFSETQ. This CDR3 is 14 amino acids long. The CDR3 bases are TGCGCCAGCAGCATGACAGGGACGAACACTGAAGCTTTCTTT. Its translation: CASSMTGTNTEAFF.

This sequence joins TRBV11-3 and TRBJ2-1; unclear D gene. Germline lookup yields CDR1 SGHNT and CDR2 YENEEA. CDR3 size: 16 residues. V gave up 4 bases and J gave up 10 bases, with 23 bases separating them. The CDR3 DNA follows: TGTGCCAGCAGCTCCCGGACCACGTTCCACCCAGCCGAGCAGTTCTTC. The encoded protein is CASSSRTTFHPAEQFF.

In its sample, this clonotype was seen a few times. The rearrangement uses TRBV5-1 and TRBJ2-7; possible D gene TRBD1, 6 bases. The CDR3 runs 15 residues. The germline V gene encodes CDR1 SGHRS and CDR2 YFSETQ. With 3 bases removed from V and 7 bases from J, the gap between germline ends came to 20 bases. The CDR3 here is CASSSDRGPTMEQYF. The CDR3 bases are TGCGCCAGCAGCTCGGACAGAGGCCCTACGATGGAGCAGTACTTC.

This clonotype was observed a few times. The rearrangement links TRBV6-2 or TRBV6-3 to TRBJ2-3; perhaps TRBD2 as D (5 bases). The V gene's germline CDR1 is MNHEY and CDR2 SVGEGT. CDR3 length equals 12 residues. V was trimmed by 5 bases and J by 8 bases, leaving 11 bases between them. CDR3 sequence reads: CASSRPGGTQYF. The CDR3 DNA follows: TGTGCCAGCAGTCGTCCCGGAGGTACGCAGTATTTT.

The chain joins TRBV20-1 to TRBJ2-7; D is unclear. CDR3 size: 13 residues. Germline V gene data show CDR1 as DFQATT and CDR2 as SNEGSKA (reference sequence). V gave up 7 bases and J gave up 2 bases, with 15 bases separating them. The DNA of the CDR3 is TGCAGTGTCCCGTCCGGCGGCGCCTACGAGCAGTACTTC. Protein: CSVPSGGAYEQYF.

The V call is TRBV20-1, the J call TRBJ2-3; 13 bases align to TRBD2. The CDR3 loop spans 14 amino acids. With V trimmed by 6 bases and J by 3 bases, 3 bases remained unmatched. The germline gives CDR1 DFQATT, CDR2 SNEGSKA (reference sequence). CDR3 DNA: TGCAGTGCCAAGACTAGCGGGGGGACAGATACGCAGTATTTT. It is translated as CSAKTSGGTDTQYF.

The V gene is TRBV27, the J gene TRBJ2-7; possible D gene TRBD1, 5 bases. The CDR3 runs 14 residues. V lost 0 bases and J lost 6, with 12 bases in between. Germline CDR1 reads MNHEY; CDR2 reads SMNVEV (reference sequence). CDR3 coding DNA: TGTGCCAGCAGTTTATCACGCAGGGCTGGCGAGCAGTACTTC. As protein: CASSLSRRAGEQYF.

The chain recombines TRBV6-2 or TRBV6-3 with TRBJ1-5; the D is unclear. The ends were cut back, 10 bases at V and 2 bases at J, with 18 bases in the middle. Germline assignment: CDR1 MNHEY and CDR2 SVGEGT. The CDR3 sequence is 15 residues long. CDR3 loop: CATISTGTGNQPQHF. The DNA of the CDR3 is TGTGCCACCATTAGCACTGGTACGGGCAATCAGCCCCAGCATTTT.

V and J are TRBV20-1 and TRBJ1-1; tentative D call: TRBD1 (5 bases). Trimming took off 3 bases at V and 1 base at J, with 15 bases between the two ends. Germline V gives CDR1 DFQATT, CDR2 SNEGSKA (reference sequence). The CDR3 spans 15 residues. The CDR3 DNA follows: TGCAGTGCTAGGCTGTGGGGGAGTAAGAACACTGAAGCTTTCTTT. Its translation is CSARLWGSKNTEAFF.

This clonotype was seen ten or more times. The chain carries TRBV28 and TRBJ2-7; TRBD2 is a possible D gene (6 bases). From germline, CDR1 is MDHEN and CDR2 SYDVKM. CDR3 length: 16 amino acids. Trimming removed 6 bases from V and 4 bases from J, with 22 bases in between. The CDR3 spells CASRSGTWRQLYEQYF. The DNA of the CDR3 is TGTGCCAGCAGGTCCGGGACTTGGCGGCAACTATACGAGCAGTACTTC. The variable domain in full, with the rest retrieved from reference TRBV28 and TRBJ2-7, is DVKVTQSSRYLVKRTGEKVFLECVQDMDHENMFWYRQDPGLGLRLIYFSYDVKMKEKGDIPEGYSVSREKKERFSLILESASTNQTSMYLCASRSGTWRQLYEQYFGPGTRLTVT.

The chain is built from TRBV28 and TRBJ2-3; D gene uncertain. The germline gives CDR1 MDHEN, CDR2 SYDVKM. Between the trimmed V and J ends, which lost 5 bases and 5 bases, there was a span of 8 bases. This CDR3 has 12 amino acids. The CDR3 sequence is CASSPLKDTQYF. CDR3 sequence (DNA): TGTGCCAGCAGTCCCCTTAAAGATACGCAGTATTTT.

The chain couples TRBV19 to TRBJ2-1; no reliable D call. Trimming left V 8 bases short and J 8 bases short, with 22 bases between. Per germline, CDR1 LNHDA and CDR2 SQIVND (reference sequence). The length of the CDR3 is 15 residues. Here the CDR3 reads CASRLSPAFRDEQFF. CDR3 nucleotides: TGTGCCAGTCGCCTCTCCCCGGCCTTTCGCGATGAGCAGTTCTTC.

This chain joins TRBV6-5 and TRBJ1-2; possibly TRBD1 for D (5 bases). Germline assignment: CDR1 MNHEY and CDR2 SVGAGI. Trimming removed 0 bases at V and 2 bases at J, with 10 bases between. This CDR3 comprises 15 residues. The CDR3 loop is CASSYSWGDNYGYTF. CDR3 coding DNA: TGTGCCAGCAGTTACTCTTGGGGGGACAACTATGGCTACACCTTC.

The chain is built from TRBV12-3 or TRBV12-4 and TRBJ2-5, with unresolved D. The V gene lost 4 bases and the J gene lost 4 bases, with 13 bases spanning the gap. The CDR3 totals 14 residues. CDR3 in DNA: TGTGCCAGCAGTTCGCAGACGGGCCGAGAGACCCAGTACTTC. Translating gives CASSSQTGRETQYF.